Listed below are T cell receptor beta chains from one sample, sequenced in a study of cytomegalovirus exposure and HLA in healthy donors. Method: immunoSEQ multiplex PCR; TCRdb's copy keeps in-frame clones and lacks some. The repertoire holds over 150,000 clones, with around 80% as singletons. The sequenced sample consisted of PBMCs. Receptors were obtained from a woman in her twenties or thirties in good health and CMV-seropositive. Each CDR3 is given with its conserved first and last residue. Each record gives: J gene, V gene, D gene, clone size, CDR3 DNA, CDR3 protein. D genes are given only for firm matches. Not every row has a clone size; where given, it reads once, few, many or a size class.

>TRBJ1-2|TRBV30|NA|NA
TGTGCCTGGAGTGAGACAGATTATGGCTACACCTTC
CAWSETDYGYTF
>TRBJ2-7|TRBV30|NA|NA
TGTGCCTGGAGTGTAGTGATCCGGGATTCGCAGTACTTC
CAWSVVIRDSQYF
>TRBJ2-3|TRBV2|TRBD2|NA
TGTGCCAGCAGTGGGGGCGGGAGGGCCCTCAGGAGCACAGATACGCAGTATTTT
CASSGGGRALRSTDTQYF
>TRBJ1-3|TRBV7-2|NA|NA
TGTGCCAGCAGCTCGACACGAAACACCATATATTTT
CASSSTRNTIYF
>TRBJ2-5|TRBV27|NA|NA
TGTGCCAGCAGCTCGAGCAGGGTTGAGACCCAGTACTTC
CASSSSRVETQYF
>TRBJ2-6|TRBV5-1|NA|NA
TGCGCCAGCAGCTCCGGACAGAACTCTGGGGCCAACGTCCTGACTTTC
CASSSGQNSGANVLTF
>TRBJ1-4|TRBV9|NA|once
TGTGCCAGCAGCCCTGGGGGGGACAATGGAGACGAAAAACTGTTTTTT
CASSPGGDNGDEKLFF
>TRBJ2-7|TRBV5-1|NA|NA
TGCGCCAGCAGCTTGGCTGGCGGGGCAGGCTACGAGCAGTACTTC
CASSLAGGAGYEQYF
>TRBJ2-7|TRBV7-2|TRBD2|NA
TGTGCCAGCACGCCAGACGGGACTAGCGGCTACTACGAGCAGTACTTC
CASTPDGTSGYYEQYF
>TRBJ1-5|TRBV28|NA|NA
TGTGCCAGCAGTCCTGACACCAATAGCAATCAGCCCCAGCATTTT
CASSPDTNSNQPQHF
>TRBJ1-5|TRBV19|NA|NA
TGTGCCAGTAGGACACTGGGAGGGATCAATCAGCCCCAGCATTTT
CASRTLGGINQPQHF
>TRBJ1-4|TRBV15|NA|NA
TGTGCCTCCTCAGGGGTGTCAGGGGCGGATGAAAAACTGTTTTTT
CASSGVSGADEKLFF
>TRBJ2-7|TRBV9|TRBD1|NA
TGTGCCAGCAGCGTGGAGGACAGGGGGAGACACGAGCAGTACTTC
CASSVEDRGRHEQYF
>TRBJ1-1|TRBV5-6|TRBD1|NA
TGTGCCAGCCGGAGATGGGACAGGGAGAACACTGAAGCTTTCTTT
CASRRWDRENTEAFF
>TRBJ1-3|TRBV19|NA|NA
TGTGCCAGTAGTCCCGGCGGACAGATCTCTGGAAACACCATATATTTT
CASSPGGQISGNTIYF
>TRBJ2-7|TRBV28|NA|NA
TGTGCCAGCAGTTTGGGTTTGGGGCCCTGGGAGCAGTACTTC
CASSLGLGPWEQYF
>TRBJ2-5|TRBV2|NA|NA
TGTGCCAGCAAGGGGGACCAAGAGACCCAGTACTTC
CASKGDQETQYF
>TRBJ2-3|TRBV2|NA|NA
TGTGCTAGCGCCCCAGGGGGCACAGATACGCAGTATTTT
CASAPGGTDTQYF
>TRBJ2-1|TRBV19|NA|once
TGTGCCAGTAGTGAGGTCCAGCGGGCGGAGCAGTTCTTC
CASSEVQRAEQFF
>TRBJ1-2|TRBV25-1|NA|NA
TGTGCCAGCAGCCAGATAAACTATGGCTACACCTTC
CASSQINYGYTF
>TRBJ2-5|TRBV10-3|TRBD1|NA
TGTGCCACGGGACAGGGTGAAGAGACCCAGTACTTC
CATGQGEETQYF
>TRBJ1-2|TRBV21-1|NA|NA
TGTGCCAGCCAATATGGACAGGGGCTCTCGGGCTACACCTTC
CASQYGQGLSGYTF
>TRBJ2-1|TRBV5-5|TRBD2|NA
TGTGCCAGCAGCTTGGTTCTCTTAGGAACTAGCGGGAGGATAGAGCAGTTCTTC
CASSLVLLGTSGRIEQFF
>TRBJ1-2|TRBV5-6|TRBD1|few
TGTGCCAGCAGCTTCGACAGGGAAGTAGAAGGCTACACCTTC
CASSFDREVEGYTF
>TRBJ2-1|TRBV21-1|NA|NA
TGTGCCAGCAGCCACCGACAGAAGGGACTAGCGGTCCCAGAAAGGGGGTCCTACAATGAGCAGTTCTTC
CASSHRQKGLAVPERGSYNEQFF
>TRBJ2-7|TRBV6-5|NA|once
TGTGCCAGCAGTTACTCCCCCAGGCTTCCGAGCTACGAGCAGTACTTC
CASSYSPRLPSYEQYF
>TRBJ2-2|TRBV6-5|NA|NA
TGTGCCAGCAGTTACAGGGGCCCAAACACCGGGGAGCTGTTTTTT
CASSYRGPNTGELFF
>TRBJ2-3|TRBV28|TRBD2|NA
TGTGCCAGCAGTTCTCAAGGACTAGCGGGATACACAGATACGCAGTATTTT
CASSSQGLAGYTDTQYF
>TRBJ1-6|TRBV30|NA|NA
TGTGCCTGGAGTCTACGCCAGGGCCTCTCCTATAATTCACCCCTCCACTTT
CAWSLRQGLSYNSPLHF
>TRBJ1-4|TRBV9|NA|NA
TGTGCCAGCAGCGCCCGGACAGATAATGAAAAACTGTTTTTT
CASSARTDNEKLFF
>TRBJ2-3|TRBV5-1|TRBD2|NA
TGCGCCAGCAGCCCGGAGACTAGCGGAGTCACAGATACGCAGTATTTT
CASSPETSGVTDTQYF
>TRBJ1-3|TRBV5-6|TRBD1|NA
TGTGCCAGCAGCTGGGGACAGGGCTCTGGAAACACCATATATTTT
CASSWGQGSGNTIYF
>TRBJ2-6|TRBV6-1|NA|NA
TGTGCCAGCAGTGAAGCGGGAGGGACAGGAAAACCTGGGGCCAACGTCCTGACTTTC
CASSEAGGTGKPGANVLTF
>TRBJ2-1|TRBV28|TRBD2|NA
TGTGCCAGCAGTTTTTTGCGGGAGTTTTACAATGAGCAGTTCTTC
CASSFLREFYNEQFF
>TRBJ2-5|TRBV9|NA|few
TGTGCCAGCAGCGTAGGGGGGGTCCAAGAGACCCAGTACTTC
CASSVGGVQETQYF
>TRBJ2-5|TRBV6-5|NA|NA
TGTGCCAGCAGTTACTCGTCAGTATTGGAGACCCAGTACTTC
CASSYSSVLETQYF
>TRBJ1-5|TRBV6-5|TRBD1|NA
TGTGCCAGCAGTAAGGGGACAGTTGGTCAGCCCCAGCATTTT
CASSKGTVGQPQHF
>TRBJ2-1|TRBV28|TRBD2|NA
TGTGCCAGCAGATGGACTAGCGGGTACACTTACAATGAGCAGTTCTTC
CASRWTSGYTYNEQFF
>TRBJ1-2|TRBV2|TRBD1|NA
TGTGCCACCGGAGGGCGACAGGGGACCACCTACACCTTC
CATGGRQGTTYTF
>TRBJ1-2|TRBV18|TRBD1|NA
TGTGCCAGCTCACCCCTGACAGGGGACACGAACTATGGCTACACCTTC
CASSPLTGDTNYGYTF
>TRBJ2-1|TRBV5-1|TRBD1|once
TGCGCCAGCAGCTTACAGGGGGCGGGCAATGAGCAGTTCTTC
CASSLQGAGNEQFF
>TRBJ1-5|TRBV6-1|NA|NA
TGTGCCAGCAGAAGGGGGGAGGGGCCCCAGCATTTT
CASRRGEGPQHF
>TRBJ2-7|TRBV28|TRBD1|NA
TGTGCCAGCAGTTTCGACAGGGTCTACGAGCAGTACTTC
CASSFDRVYEQYF
>TRBJ2-7|TRBV6-5|TRBD1|NA
TGTGCCAGCAGTTACTCGACGGGGACAGGGGCATACGAGCAGTACTTC
CASSYSTGTGAYEQYF
>TRBJ2-1|TRBV5-6|NA|NA
TGTGCCAGCAGCCACGCCAGTGGCTCCTACAATGAGCAGTTCTTC
CASSHASGSYNEQFF
>TRBJ2-7|TRBV4-3|NA|NA
TGCGCCAGCAGCCAAGGAGCCGGGTCGTCCTACGAGCAGTACTTC
CASSQGAGSSYEQYF
>TRBJ2-3|TRBV13|TRBD2|NA
TGTGCCAGCAGCTTAGGACTTTCGGGGACTAGCGGGAGGAGCGCAGATACGCAGTATTTT
CASSLGLSGTSGRSADTQYF
>TRBJ2-7|TRBV6-1|TRBD2|NA
TGTGCCAGCAGTGAGCGCGGGAGAGTTTACGAGCAGTACTTC
CASSERGRVYEQYF
>TRBJ2-7|TRBV2|NA|NA
TGTGCCAGCAGTGAAGGCCCCCCGGGGAAGCATTGGTCGTACGAGCAGTACTTC
CASSEGPPGKHWSYEQYF
>TRBJ2-5|TRBV4-2|TRBD1|NA
TGTGCCAGCAGCCAAGAATCTTGGGACAGTCAAGAGACCCAGTACTTC
CASSQESWDSQETQYF
>TRBJ1-5|TRBV19|TRBD1|NA
TGTGCCAGTAGTATTAGGACAGGACTTCAGCCCCAGCATTTT
CASSIRTGLQPQHF
>TRBJ2-5|TRBV30|TRBD2|NA
TGTGCCTGGAGTGAGGGCGGGACTAATCAAGAGACCCAGTACTTC
CAWSEGGTNQETQYF
>TRBJ2-2|TRBV18|NA|NA
TGTGCCAGCTCACCCGGGACACCGAACACCGGGGAGCTGTTTTTT
CASSPGTPNTGELFF
>TRBJ2-7|TRBV7-3|TRBD1|NA
TGTGCCAGCAGGAAGGCCGGGACAGGGCACGAGCAGTACTTC
CASRKAGTGHEQYF
>TRBJ2-3|TRBV9|TRBD2|NA
TGTGCCAGCAGCCTCTACGAAGGACTAGCTACAGATACGCAGTATTTT
CASSLYEGLATDTQYF
>TRBJ1-5|TRBV7-9|NA|NA
TGTGCCAGCAGCTTAGGAGGGGGGGAGGGCAATCAGCCCCAGCATTTT
CASSLGGGEGNQPQHF
>TRBJ2-1|TRBV11-2|NA|NA
TGTGCCAGCAGCTTTGGGGCCCTTGGGTTAAATGAGCAGTTCTTC
CASSFGALGLNEQFF
>TRBJ2-7|TRBV2|NA|NA
TGTGCCAGCACTGGGCAAGGCTACGAGCAGTACTTC
CASTGQGYEQYF
>TRBJ1-5|TRBV5-5|TRBD1|NA
TGTGCCAGCAGCACGGGACAGGGAGGTTATAGCAATCAGCCCCAGCATTTT
CASSTGQGGYSNQPQHF
>TRBJ2-5|TRBV27|TRBD2|NA
TGTGCCAGCAGTCTATCAGTTGCGGGAGCATTGCTAGAGACCCAGTACTTC
CASSLSVAGALLETQYF